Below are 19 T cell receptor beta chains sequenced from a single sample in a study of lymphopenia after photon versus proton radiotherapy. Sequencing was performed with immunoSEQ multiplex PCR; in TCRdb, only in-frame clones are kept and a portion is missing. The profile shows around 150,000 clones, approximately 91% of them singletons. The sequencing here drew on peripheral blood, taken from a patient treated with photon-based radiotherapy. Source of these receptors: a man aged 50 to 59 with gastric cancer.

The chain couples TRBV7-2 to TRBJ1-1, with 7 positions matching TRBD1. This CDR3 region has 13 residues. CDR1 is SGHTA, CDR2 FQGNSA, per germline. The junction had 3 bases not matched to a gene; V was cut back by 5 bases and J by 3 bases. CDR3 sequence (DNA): TGTGCCAGCAGCCAAGACAGGGACACTGAAGCTTTCTTT. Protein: CASSQDRDTEAFF.

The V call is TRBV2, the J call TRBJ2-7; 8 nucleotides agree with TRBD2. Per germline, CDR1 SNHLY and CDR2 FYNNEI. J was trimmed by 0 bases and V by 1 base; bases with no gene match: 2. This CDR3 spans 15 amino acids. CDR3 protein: CASSEEGTSSYEQYF. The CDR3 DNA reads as TGTGCCAGCAGTGAAGAGGGGACTAGCTCCTACGAGCAGTACTTC.

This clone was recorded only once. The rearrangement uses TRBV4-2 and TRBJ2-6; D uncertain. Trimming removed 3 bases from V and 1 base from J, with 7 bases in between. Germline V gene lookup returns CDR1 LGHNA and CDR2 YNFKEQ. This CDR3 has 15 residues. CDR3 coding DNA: TGTGCCAGCAGCCAGGGGTTTTCTGGGGCCAACGTCCTGACTTTC. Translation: CASSQGFSGANVLTF.

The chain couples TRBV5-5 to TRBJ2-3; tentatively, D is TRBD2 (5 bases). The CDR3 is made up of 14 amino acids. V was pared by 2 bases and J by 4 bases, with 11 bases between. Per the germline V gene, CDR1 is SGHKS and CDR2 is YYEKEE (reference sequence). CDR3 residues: CASSLGEGADTQYF. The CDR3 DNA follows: TGTGCCAGCAGCTTAGGTGAGGGCGCAGATACGCAGTATTTT. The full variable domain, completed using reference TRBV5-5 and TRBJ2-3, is DAGVTQSPTHLIKTRGQQVTLRCSPISGHKSVSWYQQVLGQGPQFIFQYYEKEERGRGNFPDRFSARQFPNYSSELNVNALLLGDSALYLCASSLGEGADTQYFGPGTRLTVL.

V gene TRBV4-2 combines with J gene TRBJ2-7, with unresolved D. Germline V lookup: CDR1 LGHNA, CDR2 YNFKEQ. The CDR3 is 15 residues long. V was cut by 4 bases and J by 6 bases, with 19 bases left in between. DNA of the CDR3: TGTGCCAGCAGCCGCCCTTCCGGTGTTACGAGCGAGCAGTACTTC. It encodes CASSRPSGVTSEQYF.

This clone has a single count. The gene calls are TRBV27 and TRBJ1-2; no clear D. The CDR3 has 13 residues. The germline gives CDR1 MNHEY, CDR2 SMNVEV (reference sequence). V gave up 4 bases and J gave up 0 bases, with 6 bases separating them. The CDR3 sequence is CASSSRTNYGYTF. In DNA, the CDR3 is TGTGCCAGCAGTTCGCGCACTAACTATGGCTACACCTTC.

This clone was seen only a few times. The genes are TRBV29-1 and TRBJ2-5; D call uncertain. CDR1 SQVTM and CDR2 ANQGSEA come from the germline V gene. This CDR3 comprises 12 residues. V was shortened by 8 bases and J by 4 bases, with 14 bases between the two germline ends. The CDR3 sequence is CSLRGGPETQYF. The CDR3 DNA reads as TGCAGCCTTCGTGGTGGCCCAGAGACCCAGTACTTC.

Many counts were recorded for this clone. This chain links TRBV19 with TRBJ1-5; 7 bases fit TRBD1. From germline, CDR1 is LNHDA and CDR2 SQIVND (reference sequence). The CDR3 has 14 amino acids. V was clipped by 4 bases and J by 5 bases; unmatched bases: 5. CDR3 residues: CASSKGGFYQPQHF. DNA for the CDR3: TGTGCCAGTAGTAAAGGGGGCTTTTATCAGCCCCAGCATTTT.

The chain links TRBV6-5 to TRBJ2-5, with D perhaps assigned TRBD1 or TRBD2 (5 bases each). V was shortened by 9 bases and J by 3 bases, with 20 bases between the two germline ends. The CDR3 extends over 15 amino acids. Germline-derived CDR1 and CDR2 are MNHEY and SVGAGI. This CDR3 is CASRFRDVREETQYF. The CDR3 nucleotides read TGTGCCAGTCGGTTCCGGGACGTAAGAGAAGAGACCCAGTACTTC.

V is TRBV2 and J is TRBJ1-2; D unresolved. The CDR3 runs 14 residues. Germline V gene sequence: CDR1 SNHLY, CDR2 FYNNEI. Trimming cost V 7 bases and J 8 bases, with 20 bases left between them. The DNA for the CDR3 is TGTGCCAGCATCCCGGGAGTGAGGGTACAGGGCTACACCTTC. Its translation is CASIPGVRVQGYTF.

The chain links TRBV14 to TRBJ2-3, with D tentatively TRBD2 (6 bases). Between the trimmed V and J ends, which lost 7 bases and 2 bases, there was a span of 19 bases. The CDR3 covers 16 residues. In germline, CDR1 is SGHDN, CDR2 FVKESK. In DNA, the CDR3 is TGTGCCAGCACTCTAGTTTACGGGGACTTCACAGATACGCAGTATTTT. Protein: CASTLVYGDFTDTQYF.

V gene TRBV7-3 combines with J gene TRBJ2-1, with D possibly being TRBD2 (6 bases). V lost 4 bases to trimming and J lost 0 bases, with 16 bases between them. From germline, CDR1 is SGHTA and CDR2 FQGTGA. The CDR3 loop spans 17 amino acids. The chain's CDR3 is CASSSQPPGVSYNEQFF. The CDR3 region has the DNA TGTGCCAGCAGCTCCCAGCCCCCGGGAGTCTCCTACAATGAGCAGTTCTTC.

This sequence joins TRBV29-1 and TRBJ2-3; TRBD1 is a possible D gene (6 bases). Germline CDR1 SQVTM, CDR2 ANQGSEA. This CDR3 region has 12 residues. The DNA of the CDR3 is TGCAGTCACCTGGGGGCGTCAAATACGCAGTATTTT. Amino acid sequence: CSHLGASNTQYF.

The CDR3 sequence is CASSFGEETQYF. In DNA form, the CDR3 reads TGCGCCAGCAGCTTTGGCGAAGAGACCCAGTACTTC. The V and J genes are TRBV5-1 and TRBJ2-5, with D unresolved. From germline, CDR1 is SGHRS and CDR2 YFSETQ. This CDR3 comprises 12 residues. The germline V and J ends were trimmed by 2 bases and 3 bases, with 5 bases remaining between them.

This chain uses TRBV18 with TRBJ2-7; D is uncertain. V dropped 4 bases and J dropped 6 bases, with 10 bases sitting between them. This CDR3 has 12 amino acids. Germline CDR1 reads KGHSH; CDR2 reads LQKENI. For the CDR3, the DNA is TGTGCCAGCTCACTAGGGCCCCGCGAGCAGTACTTC. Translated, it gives CASSLGPREQYF.

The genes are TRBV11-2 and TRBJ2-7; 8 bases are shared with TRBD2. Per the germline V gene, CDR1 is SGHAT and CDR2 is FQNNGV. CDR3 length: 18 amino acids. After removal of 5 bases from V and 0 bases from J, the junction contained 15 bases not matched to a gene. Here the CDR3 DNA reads TGTGCCAGCAGCCACCGCGGGGGGTGGCGGGGCCTCTCCTACGAGCAGTACTTC. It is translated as CASSHRGGWRGLSYEQYF.

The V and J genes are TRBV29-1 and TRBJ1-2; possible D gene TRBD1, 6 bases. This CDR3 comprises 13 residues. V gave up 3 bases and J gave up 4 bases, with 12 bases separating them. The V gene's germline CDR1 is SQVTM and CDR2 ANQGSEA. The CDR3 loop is CSVEEGGGYGYTF. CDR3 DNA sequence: TGCAGCGTTGAGGAGGGAGGGGGCTATGGCTACACCTTC.

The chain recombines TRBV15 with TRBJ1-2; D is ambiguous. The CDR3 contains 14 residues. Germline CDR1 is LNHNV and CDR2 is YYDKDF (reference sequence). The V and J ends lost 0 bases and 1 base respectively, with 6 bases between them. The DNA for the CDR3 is TGTGCCACCAGCAGAGACAAACGTAACTATGGCTACACCTTC. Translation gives CATSRDKRNYGYTF.

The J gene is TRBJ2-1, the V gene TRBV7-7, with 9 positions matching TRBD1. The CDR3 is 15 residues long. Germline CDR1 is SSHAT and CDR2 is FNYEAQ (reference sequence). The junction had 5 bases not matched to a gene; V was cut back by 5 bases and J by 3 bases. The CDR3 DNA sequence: TGTGCCAGCAGCGTAACAGGGGGCGGCTACAATGAGCAGTTCTTC. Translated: CASSVTGGGYNEQFF.